The 5 T cell receptor beta chains listed next were all sequenced from one sample in a study of blood T cell repertoires in COVID-19. The assay was immunoSEQ multiplex PCR, and TCRdb's table has in-frame clones only and misses some. The data contain 350,000 to 550,000 clones, around 87% of them seen just once; the ten biggest clones take up roughly 1.1%. The sequencing input was PBMCs or T cells enriched from blood (not recorded which). The origin of the receptors is a man in his thirties or forties who had recovered from COVID-19.

V is TRBV2 and J is TRBJ2-2; 10 bases line up with TRBD2. With 8 bases clipped from V and 5 bases from J, the junction kept 8 bases outside the gene matches. Germline V lookup: CDR1 SNHLY, CDR2 FYNNEI. This CDR3 contains 15 residues. CDR3 protein: CASSGGTSVTGELFF. As DNA, the CDR3 is TGTGCCAGCTCCGGGGGGACTAGCGTTACCGGGGAGCTGTTTTTT.

The chain combines TRBV28 with TRBJ1-2; 10 bases align to TRBD1. CDR3 length: 20 amino acids. CDR1 is MDHEN, CDR2 SYDVKM, per germline. V shed 3 bases and J 0 bases; nucleotides not matched to a gene: 16. This CDR3 reads CASSFTGRRQGATPNYGYTF. The DNA of the CDR3 is TGTGCCAGCAGTTTTACCGGGAGGAGACAGGGGGCAACTCCTAACTATGGCTACACCTTC.

This chain links TRBV19 with TRBJ2-7; possible D gene TRBD1, 5 bases. Trimming took off 3 bases at V and 1 base at J, with 10 bases between the two ends. The CDR3 runs 14 residues. Germline values: CDR1 LNHDA, CDR2 SQIVND (reference sequence). The CDR3 DNA reads as TGTGCCAGTAGTATCAGGGTAGGATCCTACGAGCAGTACTTC. It encodes CASSIRVGSYEQYF.

The rearrangement uses TRBV20-1 and TRBJ2-7; D possibly corresponds to TRBD1 (6 bases). Germline assignment: CDR1 DFQATT and CDR2 SNEGSKA (reference sequence). This CDR3 is 11 amino acids long. Trimming removed 6 bases at V and 4 bases at J, with 10 bases between. CDR3 in amino acids: CSASDRYEQYF. For the CDR3, the DNA is TGCAGTGCGAGTGACAGGTACGAGCAGTACTTC.

The chain joins TRBV5-4 to TRBJ2-7; 10 bases align to TRBD2. J gave up 3 bases and V 4 bases, and 4 bases lay outside the gene matches. Germline lookup yields CDR1 SGHNT and CDR2 YYREEE (reference sequence). CDR3 length: 14 amino acids. The CDR3 nucleotides are TGTGCCAGCAGCAAGACTAGCGGGCACTACGAGCAGTACTTC. The encoded protein is CASSKTSGHYEQYF.